This T cell receptor beta chain emerged from a study of blood T cell repertoires in COVID-19. The overall study: Sample material is recorded as cDNA or gDNA derived from T cells, B-cell-depleted T cells, or PBMCs.

Followed longitudinally, the Seattle patients had been enrolled during active infection. Methods used by the authors: Reference gene primer amplification gave nucleated cell count estimates. Profiling relied on immunoSEQ multiplex PCR, and the TCRdb table lists in-frame clones only, not all of them. That table furnishes V, J and clone size, whereas the DNA furnished D and trimming. Counted here are about 69,000 clones, under 85% occurring once; the ten biggest clones make up 10% to 15%. The length of the CDR3 is 14 residues. Germline CDR1 SGHRS, CDR2 YFSETQ. Trimming removed 1 base from V and 8 bases from J; junction bases left unmatched: 3.

This clonotype originated in a man aged 50-59 years with COVID-19, enrolled during active disease. Sequencing used peripheral blood. The V and J genes are TRBV5-1 and TRBJ2-6; 7 bases align to TRBD1. The CDR3 DNA sequence: TGCGCCAGCAGCTTGACAGGGGAGACCAACGTCCTGACTTTC. Translation: CASSLTGETNVLTF.